This T cell receptor beta chain was identified in a study of blood T cells in healthy people across ages. Points on this clonotype: Its antigen is unknown.

A second about 7 to 12 cycle PCR used barcoded and J-beta primers. MiXCR, applied by TCRdb to the 5' RACE reads, yields one record per CDR3 protein. The sample holds roughly 800,000 distinct CDR3 sequences; around 25% are singletons and the top ten take 9% to 9.5%. Study-wide findings and caveats: TCR beta diversity, measured per million T cells, fell in a roughly linear way with age.

Drawing of peripheral blood yielded ten milliliters from each donor. V dropped 3 bases and J dropped 1 base, with 10 bases sitting between them. The V gene's germline CDR1 is SQVTM and CDR2 ANQGSEA. The CDR3 totals 14 residues. In addition, the sample was reused for a study of T cells of mothers and their children.

This TCR was recovered from a boy younger than 18 in good health. This sequence joins TRBV29-1 and TRBJ2-4, with D perhaps TRBD1 or TRBD2 (5 bases each). Sequencing was carried out using blood. CDR3 amino acids: CSVEAEGAKNIQYF. CDR3 in DNA: TGCAGCGTTGAGGCTGAGGGGGCCAAAAACATTCAGTACTTC.